What follows are 21 T cell receptor beta chains derived from one specimen sequenced in a study of T cells in Graves' hyperthyroidism and ophthalmopathy. Using RNA transcripts as the source, TCR beta CDR3 regions were amplified. A first-round RT-PCR of the TCR CDR3 used the HTBI primer set. MiXCR, run by TCRdb on the multiplex PCR reads, gives a single entry per CDR3 protein. Of 700,000 or so distinct CDR3 sequences in the sample, about 15% were seen once. The material sequenced was blood. The receptors come from a man between 18 and 29 years old with Graves' hyperthyroidism.

This clonotype was seen more than once but under ten times. The chain is built from TRBV29-1 and TRBJ1-2, with unresolved D. Germline loops: CDR1 SQVTM, CDR2 ANQGSEA. The CDR3 is 13 amino acids. V gave up 4 bases and J gave up 4 bases, with 13 bases separating them. The CDR3 region is CSVAHYFGYGYTF. CDR3 in DNA: TGCAGCGTTGCCCATTATTTCGGCTATGGCTACACCTTC.

This clonotype was recorded many times. The genes are TRBV5-1 and TRBJ1-6; TRBD1 might be the D (5 bases). The germline V gene encodes CDR1 SGHRS and CDR2 YFSETQ. V lost 0 bases and J 9 bases, leaving 13 bases between the germline ends. This CDR3 spans 15 amino acids. CDR3 sequence: CASSLGGQGSSPLHF. The CDR3 coding sequence is TGCGCCAGCAGCTTGGGGGGCCAGGGTAGTTCACCCCTCCACTTT.

This clonotype occurred many times. The chain couples TRBV7-9 to TRBJ2-7, with TRBD2 matching 8 bases. The CDR3 is 13 amino acids. With 5 bases clipped from V and 4 bases from J, the junction kept 4 bases outside the gene matches. CDR1 and CDR2 from the germline V gene are SEHNR and FQNEAQ (reference sequence). The DNA for the CDR3 is TGTGCCAGCAGCCAGCGCGGGAGGTACGAGCAGTACTTC. Translated, it gives CASSQRGRYEQYF.

This clonotype showed up many times. This chain joins TRBV28 and TRBJ1-1; a weak D match, TRBD1 (5 bases). Deletions cut 8 bases from V and 2 bases from J, with 18 bases between. Germline CDR1 reads MDHEN; CDR2 reads SYDVKM. The CDR3 totals 15 residues. CDR3 sequence: CASAPNRSKNTEAFF. CDR3 bases: TGTGCCAGCGCCCCGAACAGGTCGAAAAACACTGAAGCTTTCTTT.

Turning to this clonotype: A much larger clone is a single base away; this may be a read error. This chain uses TRBV7-2 with TRBJ1-1, with D unresolved. Trimming took 5 bases from V and 2 from J, leaving 12 bases between them. Per the germline V gene, CDR1 is SGHTA and CDR2 is FQGNSA. This CDR3 comprises 14 residues. CDR3 region: CASSTWVGNTEAFF. The CDR3 bases are TGTGCCAGCAGCACCTGGGTGGGAAACACTGAAGCTTTCTTT.

This clonotype was picked up a small number of times. The chain is built from TRBV9 and TRBJ2-3, with D tentatively TRBD1 or TRBD2 (6 bases each). There are 16 residues in the CDR3. Trimming cost V 3 bases and J 3 bases, with 17 bases left between them. Germline-derived CDR1 and CDR2 are SGDLS and YYNGEE. The CDR3 region is CASSAHRAGKTDTQYF. The CDR3 DNA reads as TGTGCCAGCAGCGCCCACAGGGCGGGGAAAACAGATACGCAGTATTTT.

This clonotype was seen a few times. The V call is TRBV6-1, the J call TRBJ2-7; TRBD2 is a possible D gene (6 bases). Germline V gene lookup returns CDR1 MNHNS and CDR2 SASEGT. V lost 0 bases and J 5 bases, leaving 14 bases between the germline ends. The length of the CDR3 is 15 residues. CDR3 sequence reads: CASSEAAGLGNEQYF. The CDR3 nucleotides are TGTGCCAGCAGTGAAGCCGCGGGGCTAGGGAACGAGCAGTACTTC.

The chain links TRBV4-2 to TRBJ2-3; D uncertain. V lost 0 bases to trimming and J lost 1 base, with 14 bases between them. The CDR3 spans 17 residues. The germline V gene encodes CDR1 LGHNA and CDR2 YNFKEQ. The CDR3 bases are TGTGCCAGCAGCCAAGAATTGACGGGCTTGGGCACAGATACGCAGTATTTT. It yields the protein CASSQELTGLGTDTQYF.

This chain uses TRBV27 with TRBJ2-1; D is ambiguous. Per germline, CDR1 MNHEY and CDR2 SMNVEV (reference sequence). The CDR3 extends over 14 amino acids. V was pared by 1 base and J by 4 bases, with 8 bases between. As DNA, the CDR3 is TGTGCCAGCAGTTTATGGGGTGATTACAATGAGCAGTTCTTC. The encoded protein is CASSLWGDYNEQFF.

CDR3 residues: CAISEAGSRNTIYF. Written as DNA, the CDR3 is TGTGCCATCAGTGAGGCGGGTTCCAGAAACACCATATATTTT. The J gene is TRBJ1-3, the V gene TRBV10-3; D not certain. The germline V gene encodes CDR1 ENHRY and CDR2 SYGVKD. CDR3 length: 14 amino acids. V was pared by 2 bases and J by 5 bases, with 10 bases between.

The sample holds a few counts of this clonotype. The rearrangement joins TRBV7-9 to TRBJ1-1, with D perhaps matching TRBD1 (6 bases). Trimming left V 5 bases short and J 1 base short, with 26 bases between. The CDR3 spans 19 residues. Germline values: CDR1 SEHNR, CDR2 FQNEAQ (reference sequence). CDR3 in amino acids: CASSHPARRGILKNTEAFF. The CDR3 DNA reads as TGTGCCAGCAGCCACCCCGCGAGGAGGGGGATTTTAAAGAACACTGAAGCTTTCTTT. The whole variable domain, filled in from reference TRBV7-9 and TRBJ1-1, reads DTGVSQNPRHKITKRGQNVTFRCDPISEHNRLYWYRQTLGQGPEFLTYFQNEAQLEKSRLLSDRFSAERPKGSFSTLEIQRTEQGDSAMYLCASSHPARRGILKNTEAFFGQGTRLTVV.

This clonotype was detected a few times. The V gene is TRBV9, the J gene TRBJ2-5; 7 positions agree with TRBD2. Germline V gene lookup returns CDR1 SGDLS and CDR2 YYNGEE. The V and J ends lost 4 bases and 2 bases, in that order; junction bases with no gene match: 17. The CDR3 runs to 18 residues. The CDR3 spells CASSHPDLPREKQETQYF. The CDR3 DNA reads as TGTGCCAGCAGCCACCCCGACTTGCCGCGGGAGAAACAAGAGACCCAGTACTTC.

This clonotype has only a few counts. As DNA, the CDR3 is TGTGCCAGCAGCTCTATCGGGGTCCCCCAGCATTTT. Protein product: CASSSIGVPQHF. The chain combines TRBV5-6 with TRBJ1-5; D is unclear. Trimming removed 3 bases at V and 10 bases at J, with 11 bases between. CDR3 length: 12 residues. Looked up from germline, CDR1 is SGHDT and CDR2 is YYEEEE.

This clonotype turned up a few times. The rearrangement joins TRBV6-2 or TRBV6-3 to TRBJ2-3; perhaps TRBD2 as D (6 bases). There are 13 residues in the CDR3. Germline V gene data show CDR1 as MNHEY and CDR2 as SVGEGT. The ends were cut back, 3 bases at V and 9 bases at J, with 13 bases in the middle. CDR3 protein: CASSYGTGRTQYF. CDR3 nucleotide sequence: TGTGCCAGCAGTTATGGTACGGGGAGGACGCAGTATTTT.

The V and J genes are TRBV7-3 and TRBJ2-1, with TRBD2 matching 9 bases. The ends lost 0 bases at V and 9 bases at J; junction bases unmatched: 6. The CDR3 has 15 residues. In germline, CDR1 is SGHTA, CDR2 FQGTGA. The CDR3 is CASSLTAGGQSEQFF. In DNA form, the CDR3 reads TGTGCCAGCAGCTTAACCGCGGGAGGGCAAAGTGAGCAGTTCTTC.

With regard to this clonotype: A single base separates this from a much larger clone, so it may be a read error. The rearrangement uses TRBV28 and TRBJ1-5, with 7 bases matching TRBD1. Germline values: CDR1 MDHEN, CDR2 SYDVKM. This CDR3 comprises 14 residues. CDR3 in amino acids: CAGSLRQGKQPQHF. The CDR3 DNA reads TGTGCCGGCAGTCTTCGACAGGGCAAACAGCCCCAGCATTTT.

This chain joins TRBV7-2 and TRBJ2-6, with D perhaps matching TRBD2 (6 bases). This CDR3 is built from 15 residues. With 7 bases removed from V and 4 bases from J, the gap between germline ends came to 14 bases. Germline-derived CDR1 and CDR2 are SGHTA and FQGNSA. CDR3 nucleotides: TGTGCCAGCACCCAGGCCGGAGGGGGGGCCAACGTCCTGACTTTC. This gives the protein CASTQAGGGANVLTF. Based on the CDR3 plus reference TRBV7-2 and TRBJ2-6, the full variable domain is GAGVSQSPSNKVTEKGKDVELRCDPISGHTALYWYRQSLGQGLEFLIYFQGNSAPDKSGLPSDRFSAERTGGSVSTLTIQRTQQEDSAVYLCASTQAGGGANVLTFGAGSRLTVL.

This clonotype showed up just a few times. The chain links TRBV5-1 to TRBJ2-3; the match to TRBD1 covers 7 bases. CDR3 size: 15 residues. The germline V gene has CDR1 SGHRS and CDR2 YFSETQ. With V trimmed by 4 bases and J by 4 bases, 9 bases remained unmatched. The DNA for the CDR3 is TGCGCCAGCAGCCGGGACAGACCCTTGGCAGATACGCAGTATTTT. This gives the protein CASSRDRPLADTQYF.

The chain couples TRBV25-1 to TRBJ2-1, with 8 bases identical to TRBD1. Germline V gene data show CDR1 as MGHDK and CDR2 as SYGVNS. The CDR3 is 13 residues long. V lost 4 bases, J lost 10 bases, and 6 bases stayed unmatched. The CDR3 here is CASSAQGVGEQFF. CDR3 sequence (DNA): TGTGCCAGCAGTGCACAGGGGGTCGGGGAGCAGTTCTTC. Drawing the rest from reference TRBV25-1 and TRBJ2-1, the complete variable domain is EADIYQTPRYLVIGTGKKITLECSQTMGHDKMYWYQQDPGMELHLIHYSYGVNSTEKGDLSSESTVSRIRTEHFPLTLESARPSHTSQYLCASSAQGVGEQFFGPGTRLTVL.

This clonotype was seen a handful of times. The chain uses TRBV6-5 and TRBJ2-4; D is perhaps TRBD1 or TRBD2 (6 bases each). This CDR3 has 18 residues. V lost 0 bases and J lost 3, with 18 bases in between. Per germline, CDR1 MNHEY and CDR2 SVGAGI. In DNA, the CDR3 is TGTGCCAGCAGTTACTCCCCCTCACCGGGGGCGGACAAAAACATTCAGTACTTC. It yields the protein CASSYSPSPGADKNIQYF.

The rearrangement uses TRBV9 and TRBJ1-3; the D is unclear. The CDR3 loop spans 15 amino acids. V was cut by 0 bases and J by 2 bases, with 9 bases left in between. The germline V gene encodes CDR1 SGDLS and CDR2 YYNGEE. CDR3 DNA sequence: TGTGCCAGCAGCGTAGAAGGCGCCGCTGGAAACACCATATATTTT. It yields the protein CASSVEGAAGNTIYF.